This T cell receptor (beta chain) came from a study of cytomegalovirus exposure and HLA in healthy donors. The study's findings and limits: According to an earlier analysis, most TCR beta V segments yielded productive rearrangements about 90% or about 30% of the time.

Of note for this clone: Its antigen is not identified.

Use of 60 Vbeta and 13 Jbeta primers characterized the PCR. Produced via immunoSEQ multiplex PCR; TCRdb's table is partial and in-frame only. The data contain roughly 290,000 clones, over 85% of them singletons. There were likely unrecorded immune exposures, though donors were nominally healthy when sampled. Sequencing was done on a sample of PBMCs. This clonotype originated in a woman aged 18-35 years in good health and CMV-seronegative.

The CDR3 bases are TGTGCCAGTAGTGGGTTCGAGGGGGATCATGGCTACACCTTC. Amino acid sequence: CASSGFEGDHGYTF. The chain links TRBV19 to TRBJ1-2, with D possibly being TRBD1 (6 bases). Trimming pared 5 bases from V and 6 bases from J, leaving 16 bases between. This CDR3 has 14 amino acids. In germline, CDR1 is LNHDA, CDR2 SQIVND (reference sequence).